The rows below give T cell receptor beta chains drawn from one sample of a study of memory CD4+ T cells and cytomegalovirus serostatus. The assay was immunoSEQ multiplex PCR, and TCRdb's table has in-frame clones only and misses some. The profile shows over 25,000 clones, about three quarters of them singletons. The sequenced material came from memory CD4+ T cells from blood. These TCRs come from an adult in good health and CMV-seronegative. Both conserved end residues are part of each CDR3. D genes are given only for firm matches. The size of a clone is reported for some rows only, either as once, few or many, or as a class for expanded clones.

len	abundance	j_gene	d_gene	v_gene	CDR3nt	CDR3aa
14	NA	TRBJ1-1	TRBD1	TRBV7-3	TGTGCCAGCAGGAAGACAGGGGCAAACACTGAAGCTTTCTTT	CASRKTGANTEAFF
19	NA	TRBJ2-2	TRBD2	TRBV10-3	TGTGCCATCAGTGAGTCCCAGATTCGGACTAGCGCGAACACCGGGGAGCTGTTTTTT	CAISESQIRTSANTGELFF
12	few	TRBJ1-1	NA	TRBV7-9	TGTGCCAGCAGAAGGGCCGTCACTGAAGCTTTCTTT	CASRRAVTEAFF
18	NA	TRBJ2-3	TRBD2	TRBV5-1	TGCGCCAGCAGCTCCAGGCCGGGACTAGCGGGGGAGATGGATACGCAGTATTTT	CASSSRPGLAGEMDTQYF
15	once	TRBJ2-7	NA	TRBV27	TGTGCCAGCAGTCCTAACTCGGGAGCCGGTGGCGAGCAGTACTTC	CASSPNSGAGGEQYF
15	few	TRBJ1-1	NA	TRBV14	TGTGCCAGCAGCCAACCCGGCAGGGTGGGGACTGAAGCTTTCTTT	CASSQPGRVGTEAFF
13	NA	TRBJ1-6	NA	TRBV6-6	TGTGCCAGCAAAGGCCAGGGAGGCTCACCCCTCCACTTT	CASKGQGGSPLHF
14	NA	TRBJ1-2	TRBD1	TRBV5-1	TGCGCCAGCAGCCGGACAGGGTTCAACTATGGCTACACCTTC	CASSRTGFNYGYTF
14	few	TRBJ1-1	NA	TRBV29-1	TGCAGCACCCTGGGCCCCATTGCAAACACTGAAGCTTTCTTT	CSTLGPIANTEAFF
17	NA	TRBJ2-1	NA	TRBV7-9	TGTGCCAGCAGCTTAGCGAGGTTTCAGTTAATTTACAATGAGCAGTTCTTC	CASSLARFQLIYNEQFF
15	once	TRBJ1-5	TRBD1	TRBV28	TGTGCCAGCAAACTACAGGGGGATGACAATCAGCCCCAGCATTTT	CASKLQGDDNQPQHF
13	NA	TRBJ1-1	TRBD1	TRBV28	TGTGCCAGCAGTGGGACAGATGACACTGAAGCTTTCTTT	CASSGTDDTEAFF
14	NA	TRBJ1-1	NA	TRBV11-2	TGTGCCAGCAGCTTTCCCAGGGGCGGCACTGAAGCTTTCTTT	CASSFPRGGTEAFF
12	NA	TRBJ1-2	NA	TRBV28	TGTGCCAGCAGTTTGGCCTTATATGGCTACACCTTC	CASSLALYGYTF
15	few	TRBJ2-2	NA	TRBV2	TGTGCCAGCAGTGAAGAGGGGGCGAACACCGGGGAGCTGTTTTTT	CASSEEGANTGELFF
14	NA	TRBJ2-5	NA	TRBV18	TGTGCCAGCTCACCAAGGGGTCTACAAGAGACCCAGTACTTC	CASSPRGLQETQYF
13	NA	TRBJ1-1	NA	TRBV5-8	TGTGCCAGCAGCTTGGCCAGGAACACTGAAGCTTTCTTT	CASSLARNTEAFF
14	NA	TRBJ1-2	NA	TRBV18	TGTGCCAGCTCACCACCACGTCAGAGCTATGGCTACACCTTC	CASSPPRQSYGYTF
14	NA	TRBJ2-3	TRBD2	TRBV27	TGTGCCAGCACCCAGACTAGCGTCACAGATACGCAGTATTTT	CASTQTSVTDTQYF
14	NA	TRBJ1-1	NA	TRBV9	TGTGCCAGCAGCGTAGCTAGTGGGGGTAGTGAAGCTTTCTTT	CASSVASGGSEAFF
13	NA	TRBJ2-5	NA	TRBV11-2	TGTGCCAGCAGCCTAAGGGGGGAAGAGACCCAGTACTTC	CASSLRGEETQYF
16	NA	TRBJ2-5	TRBD1	TRBV7-9	TGTGCCAGCAGCTTAGGGACAGGGACCTTCCAAGAGACCCAGTACTTC	CASSLGTGTFQETQYF
16	NA	TRBJ2-5	TRBD2	TRBV19	TGTGCCAGTAGTAGTAGCGGGAGGGGCTTTATAGGGGCCCAGTACTTC	CASSSSGRGFIGAQYF
15	NA	TRBJ1-4	TRBD1	TRBV5-6	TGTGCCAGCAGCACCCGGACAGGGAGTAATGAAAAACTGTTTTTT	CASSTRTGSNEKLFF
14	few	TRBJ1-2	NA	TRBV11-2	TGTGCCAGCAGCTTAGCGGGGTCGGGCTATGGCTACACCTTC	CASSLAGSGYGYTF
14	NA	TRBJ2-5	NA	TRBV2	TGTGCCAGCAGCCGGACACAACTCCAAGAGACCCAGTACTTC	CASSRTQLQETQYF
11	few	TRBJ1-1	TRBD1	TRBV6-4	TGTGCCAGCAGGGGCCAGGGGGCTGCTTTCTTT	CASRGQGAAFF
18	medium-sized	TRBJ2-2	TRBD2	TRBV9	TGTGCCAGCAGCGTAGGCCTAGCGGGGGATCGGAACACCGGGGAGCTGTTTTTT	CASSVGLAGDRNTGELFF
15	few	TRBJ2-1	TRBD2	TRBV6-6	TGTGCCAGCACGAAAACTAGCGGGAGTTACAATGAGCAGTTCTTC	CASTKTSGSYNEQFF
15	NA	TRBJ2-3	NA	TRBV5-8	TGTGCCAGCAGCTCCACCGGGATCCGCACAGATACGCAGTATTTT	CASSSTGIRTDTQYF
16	NA	TRBJ2-1	NA	TRBV10-3	TGTGCCATCAGTGAAGGTAGCCTGAGCTCCTACAATGAGCAGTTCTTC	CAISEGSLSSYNEQFF
11	NA	TRBJ2-7	NA	TRBV28	TGTGCCGGGGGGACTGAACGCGAGCAGTACTTC	CAGGTEREQYF
14	once	TRBJ1-2	NA	TRBV15	TGTGCCACCAGCAGCGCGAGGCCGCATGGTGGCTACACCTTC	CATSSARPHGGYTF
14	few	TRBJ2-7	NA	TRBV19	TGTGCCAGTAGTATAGGCGTGCCAGGGAGTGAGCAGTACTTC	CASSIGVPGSEQYF
14	NA	TRBJ2-3	TRBD2	TRBV7-8	TGTGCCAGCAGTGTGACTAGCGGCACAGATACGCAGTATTTT	CASSVTSGTDTQYF
15	NA	TRBJ1-4	NA	TRBV5-6	TGTGCCAGCAGCTCCGTTGCGGGGGCTAATGAAAAACTGTTTTTT	CASSSVAGANEKLFF
12	NA	TRBJ2-1	NA	TRBV10-1	TGCGCCAGCAGTCTACTAGGCGGTGAGCAGTTCTTC	CASSLLGGEQFF
12	NA	TRBJ2-1	NA	TRBV30	TGTGCCGGACGGGGACTGTACAATGAGCAGTTCTTC	CAGRGLYNEQFF
15	once	TRBJ2-5	NA	TRBV10-2	TGCGCCAGCAGTGAGAGGGGGGGCATCGAGGAGACCCAGTACTTC	CASSERGGIEETQYF
16	NA	TRBJ1-6	NA	TRBV19	TGTGCCAGTAGTATAGATCCTCGCGGAGCTAATTCACCCCTCCACTTT	CASSIDPRGANSPLHF
15	NA	TRBJ1-1	NA	TRBV28	TGTGCCAGCAGTTTGGGGGGCACCCCCTCAATTGAAGCTTTCTTT	CASSLGGTPSIEAFF
14	NA	TRBJ2-7	TRBD2	TRBV6-1	TGTGCCAGCAGCGCGGGACTAGCGGGAGTAAAGCAGTACTTC	CASSAGLAGVKQYF
15	once	TRBJ2-3	TRBD1	TRBV6-6	TGTGCCAGCAGACGATCGGGACAGGGGTCAGATACGCAGTATTTT	CASRRSGQGSDTQYF
12	once	TRBJ2-7	NA	TRBV6-4	TGTGCCAGCAGCCGGACTGCCTACGAGCAGTACTTC	CASSRTAYEQYF
13	NA	TRBJ2-7	NA	TRBV4-3	TGCGCCAGCAGCCAGACAGGTCTCGGGGGGCAGTACTTC	CASSQTGLGGQYF
18	NA	TRBJ2-7	NA	TRBV7-6	TGTGCCAGCAGCACCACGCGGCCCCAACAGGGCCATTTGGGGGAGCAGTACTTC	CASSTTRPQQGHLGEQYF
15	NA	TRBJ1-2	TRBD1	TRBV11-2	TGTGCCAGCAGCCCCATCAGAGCAGGGGGAAGTGGCTACACCTTC	CASSPIRAGGSGYTF
15	few	TRBJ2-7	TRBD2	TRBV7-6	TGTGCCAGCAGCTCAGGGACTAGCGGATCCTACGAGCAGTACTTC	CASSSGTSGSYEQYF
17	once	TRBJ2-1	NA	TRBV7-2	TGTGCCAGCAGCCCCCGGGTGAAGCAGTTTTCTTACAATGAGCAGTTCTTC	CASSPRVKQFSYNEQFF
14	NA	TRBJ2-2	NA	TRBV18	TGTGCCAGCTCACCACAGGAAGTTGGCGGGGAGCTGTTTTTT	CASSPQEVGGELFF
15	NA	TRBJ2-5	TRBD2	TRBV4-1	TGCGCCAGCAGCCAAGAAAAGCGGGGGGGCAGGACCCAGTACTTC	CASSQEKRGGRTQYF
14	NA	TRBJ1-1	NA	TRBV7-2	TGTGCCAGCAGCCAAGATACGAGGGGCACTGAAGCTTTCTTT	CASSQDTRGTEAFF
14	NA	TRBJ2-3	NA	TRBV6-5	TGTGCCAGCAGGGATGATCCCGCCACAGATACGCAGTATTTT	CASRDDPATDTQYF
14	NA	TRBJ2-1	NA	TRBV18	TGTGCCAGCTTAACCGGGACAACCTACAATGAGCAGTTCTTC	CASLTGTTYNEQFF
14	NA	TRBJ1-1	TRBD1	TRBV2	TGTGCCAGCAGGGGACAGGGGAGGAACACTGAAGCTTTCTTT	CASRGQGRNTEAFF
13	NA	TRBJ2-7	NA	TRBV12-5	TGTGCTAGTGTTCACAGGGATAACAACGAGCAGTACTTC	CASVHRDNNEQYF
15	NA	TRBJ2-1	TRBD2	TRBV25-1	TGTGCCAGCGGGGGACTAGCGGGAATTTACAATGAGCAGTTCTTC	CASGGLAGIYNEQFF
15	NA	TRBJ1-6	NA	TRBV10-3	TGTGCCATCAGTGAGGGCAGAGGGGACAATTCACCCCTCCACTTT	CAISEGRGDNSPLHF
14	few	TRBJ1-4	TRBD1	TRBV27	TGTGCCAGCATTCGGACAGGGGGAGAGGAAAAACTGTTTTTT	CASIRTGGEEKLFF
14	NA	TRBJ2-5	TRBD1	TRBV10-3	TGTGCCATCAGTACGGGACAGGTTCAAGAGACCCAGTACTTC	CAISTGQVQETQYF